This T cell receptor (beta chain) came from a study of T cell repertoires in cytomegalovirus infection. Study-wide context: Shared public TCR beta signatures pointed to both CMV infection and a matching HLA type. Study results and limitations: HLA-C-restricted TCR beta clonotypes specific for CMV led the ex vivo response. Using cumulative public TCR beta family frequency, the authors identified those who carried CMV together with the relevant HLA.

V dropped 4 bases and J dropped 0; count of bases not matched to a gene: 21. Germline assignment: CDR1 SGHTA and CDR2 FQGNSA. The CDR3 has 21 amino acids. TCRdb redid the calling of the reads with MiXCR, one entry per CDR3 protein. The repertoire has some 240,000 distinct CDR3 sequences, about 17% of them found once; the top ten carry more than 45%. This clonotype showed up many times. Its antigen is currently unknown. This rearrangement joins TRBV7-2 to TRBJ1-1; TRBD1 aligns across 9 bases. Input material: CD8+ T cells from PBMCs. The receptor was isolated from a human donor in good health (CMV status not recorded). Some clones in this sample may be carry-over from other donors' samples. The CDR3 is CASSSPEKDRGPPGMNTEAFF. DNA of the CDR3: TGTGCCAGCAGCTCACCAGAGAAGGACAGGGGTCCCCCTGGGATGAACACTGAAGCTTTCTTT.